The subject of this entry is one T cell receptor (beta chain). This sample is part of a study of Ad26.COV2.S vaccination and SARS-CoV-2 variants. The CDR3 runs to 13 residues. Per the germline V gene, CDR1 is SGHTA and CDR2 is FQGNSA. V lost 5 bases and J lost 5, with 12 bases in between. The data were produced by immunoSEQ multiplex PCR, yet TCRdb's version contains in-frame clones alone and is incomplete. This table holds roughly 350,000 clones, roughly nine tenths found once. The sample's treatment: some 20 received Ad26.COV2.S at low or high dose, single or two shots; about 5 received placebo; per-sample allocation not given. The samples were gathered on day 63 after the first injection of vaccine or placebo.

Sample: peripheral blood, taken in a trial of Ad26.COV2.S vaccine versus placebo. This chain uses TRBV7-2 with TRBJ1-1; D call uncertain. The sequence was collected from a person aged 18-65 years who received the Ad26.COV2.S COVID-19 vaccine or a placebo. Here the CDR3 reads CASSGGRRTEAFF. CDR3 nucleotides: TGTGCCAGCAGCGGAGGTAGGAGGACTGAAGCTTTCTTT.